These T cell receptor beta chains were read from a single sample in a study of T cell changes during pregnancy in multiple sclerosis. The data were produced by immunoSEQ multiplex PCR, yet TCRdb's version contains in-frame clones alone and is incomplete. The sample records more than 55,000 clones, 80% to 95% being singletons. The sample was peripheral blood, taken in the first trimester of pregnancy. Source of these receptors: a female donor with multiple sclerosis, enrolled in a pregnancy study. The CDR3 runs from the conserved cysteine through the conserved F or W. Fields, in order: clone size, V gene, D gene, J gene, CDR3 protein, CDR3 DNA. A D gene is named only where the DNA matches it firmly. A row's size may be missing; if present it is once, few, many or a size class.

.	TRBV7-2	.	TRBJ2-7	CASSHGIQYF	TGTGCCAGCAGCCACGGGATCCAGTACTTC
.	TRBV19	.	TRBJ2-7	CASSFGQKYEQYF	TGTGCCAGTAGTTTTGGACAGAAGTACGAGCAGTACTTC
.	TRBV6-5	.	TRBJ1-5	CASKPGQRIQPQHF	TGTGCCAGCAAGCCCGGACAAAGGATACAGCCCCAGCATTTT
.	TRBV25-1	TRBD2	TRBJ2-7	CASSETGGRLYEQYF	TGTGCCAGCAGTGAAACGGGGGGGCGGCTCTACGAGCAGTACTTC
.	TRBV5-6	TRBD1	TRBJ1-5	CASSLSYGQGGQPQHF	TGTGCCAGCAGCTTAAGTTATGGACAGGGTGGCCAGCCCCAGCATTTT
.	TRBV5-6	.	TRBJ2-3	CASNLGDSNTDTQYF	TGTGCCAGCAACCTGGGGGACTCTAACACAGATACGCAGTATTTT
.	TRBV7-3	TRBD2	TRBJ2-7	CASSPHRGGIEQYF	TGTGCCAGCAGCCCACACCGGGGGGGTATCGAGCAGTACTTC
.	TRBV6-5	TRBD2	TRBJ2-7	CASSYLGLAGIEQYF	TGTGCCAGCAGTTACTTGGGACTAGCGGGGATCGAGCAGTACTTC
.	TRBV6-6	.	TRBJ1-2	CASSHRQGGYTF	TGTGCCAGCAGCCACAGGCAGGGAGGCTACACCTTC
once	TRBV5-6	TRBD1	TRBJ2-5	CASSPGQASQETQYF	TGTGCCAGCAGCCCGGGACAGGCTTCTCAAGAGACCCAGTACTTC
.	TRBV19	TRBD1	TRBJ1-3	CASSPGQDGGNTIYF	TGTGCCAGTAGCCCGGGACAGGACGGTGGAAACACCATATATTTT
.	TRBV4-2	TRBD2	TRBJ2-7	CASSQGAGGPGTHEQYF	TGTGCCAGCAGCCAGGGGGCGGGGGGTCCAGGCACCCACGAGCAGTACTTC
.	TRBV10-3	.	TRBJ2-7	CAISEEQGHEQYF	TGTGCCATCAGTGAGGAACAGGGTCACGAGCAGTACTTC
.	TRBV6-5	.	TRBJ1-1	CASKAPGLTEAFF	TGTGCCAGCAAGGCCCCAGGGCTAACTGAAGCTTTCTTT
.	TRBV6-6	TRBD2	TRBJ2-1	CASSGGTSGGSKTFF	TGTGCCAGCAGTGGCGGGACTAGCGGGGGAAGTAAGACGTTCTTC
.	TRBV7-3	.	TRBJ1-1	CASSPGGLGDTEAFF	TGTGCCAGCAGCCCCGGGGGATTGGGGGACACTGAAGCTTTCTTT
.	TRBV10-3	.	TRBJ2-5	CAISAGGWAQYF	TGTGCCATCAGTGCCGGGGGATGGGCCCAGTACTTC
.	TRBV5-6	TRBD2	TRBJ2-6	CACTRGGSSGANVLTF	TGTGCCTGCACACGGGGGGGTTCCTCTGGGGCCAACGTCCTGACTTTC
.	TRBV2	.	TRBJ2-5	CASSGGFQETQYF	TGTGCCAGCAGTGGGGGCTTTCAAGAGACCCAGTACTTC
.	TRBV2	TRBD2	TRBJ2-3	CASNRWGGSTDTQYF	TGTGCCAGCAATCGATGGGGGGGGAGCACAGATACGCAGTATTTT
once	TRBV11-2	.	TRBJ2-7	CASSRTGPTSYEQYF	TGTGCCAGCAGCCGCACAGGGCCAACTTCCTACGAGCAGTACTTC
.	TRBV9	.	TRBJ2-1	CASSVFSRDTYNEQFF	TGTGCCAGCAGCGTATTCTCCAGGGATACCTACAATGAGCAGTTCTTC
.	TRBV2	TRBD2	TRBJ2-7	CASVALTSGAYEQYF	TGTGCCAGCGTTGCCCTTACTAGCGGGGCCTACGAGCAGTACTTC
.	TRBV19	TRBD1	TRBJ2-7	CASSFPGTGTEQYF	TGTGCCAGTAGTTTCCCCGGGACAGGGACCGAGCAGTACTTC
.	TRBV7-2	.	TRBJ2-1	CASSIQGVEQFF	TGTGCCAGCAGCATCCAGGGCGTCGAGCAGTTCTTC
.	TRBV6-4	TRBD1	TRBJ1-2	CASSEGSGGTRGYTF	TGTGCCAGCAGTGAGGGGTCAGGGGGCACGAGAGGCTACACCTTC
.	TRBV7-9	TRBD1	TRBJ1-4	CASSPSGGVEKLFF	TGTGCCAGCAGCCCTTCAGGGGGCGTTGAAAAACTGTTTTTT
.	TRBV2	.	TRBJ2-7	CATKGPSSYEQYF	TGTGCCACAAAGGGGCCGAGCTCCTACGAGCAGTACTTC
.	TRBV10-3	TRBD1	TRBJ2-3	CAISGVRGLGTDTQYF	TGTGCCATCAGTGGTGTCAGGGGGCTGGGCACAGATACGCAGTATTTT
.	TRBV19	.	TRBJ1-3	CASSIEREGLKGNTIYF	TGTGCCAGTAGTATTGAGCGGGAGGGTCTGAAAGGAAACACCATATATTTT
.	TRBV5-1	TRBD1	TRBJ1-1	CASSLVAGGNTEAFF	TGCGCCAGCAGCTTGGTAGCAGGGGGAAACACTGAAGCTTTCTTT
.	TRBV27	.	TRBJ2-1	CASSSLPGALEHYNEQFF	TGTGCCAGCAGTTCCTTACCAGGGGCCCTCGAGCACTACAATGAGCAGTTCTTC
.	TRBV2	.	TRBJ1-5	CASSERGFRGPQHF	TGTGCCAGCAGTGAACGCGGCTTTCGGGGGCCCCAGCATTTT
.	TRBV5-1	.	TRBJ1-2	CASSSEGGPREGYTF	TGCGCCAGCAGCTCTGAGGGAGGGCCCAGGGAGGGCTACACCTTC
few	TRBV6-1	TRBD1	TRBJ2-1	CASSEEAGGYNEQFF	TGTGCCAGCAGTGAAGAAGCAGGGGGCTACAATGAGCAGTTCTTC
.	TRBV9	.	TRBJ1-1	CASSVGGGGQNTEAFF	TGTGCCAGCAGCGTAGGAGGGGGGGGCCAGAACACTGAAGCTTTCTTT
.	TRBV4-3	.	TRBJ2-1	CASSHLQGRGSTFEQFF	TGCGCCAGCAGCCACCTACAGGGAAGAGGGTCTACATTTGAGCAGTTCTTC
.	TRBV7-2	.	TRBJ2-7	CASSLAGRTAYF	TGTGCCAGCAGCTTAGCGGGAAGGACTGCGTACTTC
.	TRBV7-9	.	TRBJ2-3	CASSLEGLTDTQYF	TGTGCCAGCAGCTTAGAGGGACTCACAGATACGCAGTATTTT
.	TRBV7-2	TRBD1	TRBJ1-2	CASSLGGQGAISNYGYTF	TGTGCCAGCAGCTTAGGGGGACAGGGGGCGATCTCTAACTATGGCTACACCTTC
.	TRBV7-8	TRBD1	TRBJ2-7	CASGTGTDYEQYF	TGTGCCAGCGGGACAGGGACCGACTACGAGCAGTACTTC
many	TRBV4-3	TRBD1	TRBJ2-2	CASSQGQGWYTGELFF	TGCGCCAGCAGCCAAGGACAGGGGTGGTATACCGGGGAGCTGTTTTTT
.	TRBV5-1	.	TRBJ2-2	CASAPFLTGELFF	TGCGCCAGCGCGCCGTTTTTGACCGGGGAGCTGTTTTTT
.	TRBV7-2	TRBD1	TRBJ1-1	CASSPYRGVNTEAFF	TGTGCCAGCAGCCCATACAGGGGGGTGAACACTGAAGCTTTCTTT